The clone carrying this T cell receptor beta chain was found once. The data were taken from a study of T cells in Graves' hyperthyroidism and ophthalmopathy. Study-wide background: Upon initial diagnosis and before any treatment, peripheral blood was collected.

The CDR3 length is 14 residues. The V and J ends lost 3 bases and 6 bases respectively, with 13 bases between them. The germline gives CDR1 LNHDA, CDR2 SQIVND (reference sequence). What was amplified from RNA transcripts were TCR beta CDR3 regions. A first-round RT-PCR of the TCR CDR3 used the HTBI primer set. TCRdb processed the multiplex PCR reads anew with MiXCR; each CDR3 protein has one entry. This table has about 380,000 distinct CDR3 sequences, about 13% appearing once. The TCR was taken from a young man with Graves' hyperthyroidism that later progressed to Graves' ophthalmopathy. The specimen sequenced was blood. The rearrangement links TRBV19 to TRBJ2-3; TRBD2 might be the D (7 bases). In DNA, the CDR3 is TGTGCCAGTAGTATTGGGCGGGGGCGGGATACGCAGTATTTT. This gives the protein CASSIGRGRDTQYF.